This entry lists 25 T cell receptor beta chains sequenced from one sample in a study of blood T cell repertoires in COVID-19. Here immunoSEQ multiplex PCR was the method, and the copy in TCRdb shows in-frame clones only, minus some. The sample comprises hundreds of thousands of clones, roughly nine tenths of which are singletons, and around 1.1% rests with the top ten. Source material: PBMCs or T cells enriched from blood (not recorded which). The source of these receptors is a young man who had recovered from COVID-19.

This clone occurred once. At the DNA level, this CDR3 is encoded by other sequences in the same sample as well. The V and J genes are TRBV3-1 (or the pseudogene TRBV3-2) and TRBJ2-1; 12 nucleotides align to TRBD1. The germline CDR1 and CDR2 sequences are LGHDT and YNNKEL (reference sequence). The V gene end was trimmed by 11 bases and the J gene end by 6 bases; junction bases not matched to a gene: 14. This CDR3 spans 16 amino acids. CDR3 protein: CARRGRGTGGGNEQFF. DNA of the CDR3: TGTGCCCGCCGGGGGCGGGGGACAGGGGGCGGCAATGAGCAGTTCTTC.

This clone was seen a few times. The chain links TRBV2 to TRBJ2-7, with D unresolved. V shed 3 bases and J shed 5 bases, with 14 bases lying between them. The CDR3 has 14 residues. CDR1 and CDR2 from the germline V gene are SNHLY and FYNNEI. The CDR3 spells CASSEAGSVDEQYF. The CDR3 DNA reads TGTGCCAGCAGTGAGGCAGGAAGTGTGGACGAGCAGTACTTC.

In nucleotides, the CDR3 is TGCGCCAGCAGCTCCGGGACAGGGATTTCCTACGAGCAGTACTTC. It codes for CASSSGTGISYEQYF. V gene TRBV5-1 combines with J gene TRBJ2-7; 9 nucleotides match TRBD1. The CDR3 spans 15 residues. Germline values: CDR1 SGHRS, CDR2 YFSETQ. V trimming: 3 bases; J trimming: 1 base; junction bases outside the gene matches: 5.

The rearrangement links TRBV5-1 to TRBJ2-7; D is perhaps TRBD2 (5 bases). The CDR3 runs 14 residues. Germline V lookup: CDR1 SGHRS, CDR2 YFSETQ. V was pared by 2 bases and J by 0 bases, with 9 bases between. In nucleotides, the CDR3 is TGCGCCAGCAGCTTAGCGGACCACTCCTACGAGCAGTACTTC. Its translation: CASSLADHSYEQYF.

The chain is built from TRBV27 and TRBJ2-1; 11 bases line up with TRBD2. The CDR3 spans 13 residues. The germline CDR1 and CDR2 sequences are MNHEY and SMNVEV (reference sequence). V lost 9 bases to trimming and J lost 7 bases; unmatched junction nucleotides: 5. The CDR3 is CASLAGGRNEQFF. The CDR3 DNA reads as TGTGCCAGTCTAGCGGGAGGTCGGAATGAGCAGTTCTTC.

With respect to this clone: The conserved phenylalanine or tryptophan is not found at the CDR3 terminus, so this likely reflects a read error. The DNA is omitted, as the CDR3 cannot be located on it reliably, and the CDR3 follows TCRdb's listing. The gene calls are TRBV28 and TRBJ2-7; no check of the table's D call, TRBD2, against the DNA was made. From its first to its last residue, the CDR3 has 13 amino acids. Germline assignment: CDR1 MDHEN and CDR2 SYDVKM. CDR3 sequence: CASSLSNTGLLHL.

The chain has TRBV4-1 and TRBJ1-5; D may be TRBD1 (6 bases). Trimming removed 2 bases from V and 9 bases from J, with 14 bases in between. The CDR3 has 14 residues. Germline assignment: CDR1 MGHRA and CDR2 YSYEKL. The CDR3 DNA follows: TGCGCCAGCAGCCAACGGACAGACTCAATGCCCCAGCATTTT. It is translated as CASSQRTDSMPQHF.

This clone has only a few counts. V gene TRBV7-9 combines with J gene TRBJ1-2, with D unresolved. Germline V gene lookup returns CDR1 SEHNR and CDR2 FQNEAQ (reference sequence). The CDR3 loop spans 12 amino acids. Trimming shortened V by 1 base and J by 8 bases, and 8 bases separated the two germline ends. Here the CDR3 DNA reads TGTGCCAGCAGCTTAGAGGAGATCGGCTACACCTTC. This encodes CASSLEEIGYTF.

V usage is TRBV30 and J usage is TRBJ2-7; 7 bases match TRBD1. There are 14 residues in the CDR3. Germline-derived CDR1 and CDR2 are GTSNPN and SVGIG (reference sequence). J was trimmed by 2 bases and V by 5 bases; bases with no gene match: 9. The CDR3 nucleotides are TGTGCCTGGTCAAGACAGGGCCCGGCCTACGAGCAGTACTTC. Translated, it gives CAWSRQGPAYEQYF.

This clone was found once. This chain links TRBV9 with TRBJ1-5; D not certain. CDR3 length: 16 amino acids. V lost 0 bases and J 5 bases, leaving 15 bases between the germline ends. Germline CDR1 SGDLS, CDR2 YYNGEE. This CDR3 is CASSVGEGIEYQPQHF. The CDR3 DNA reads as TGTGCCAGCAGCGTAGGGGAGGGAATAGAGTATCAGCCCCAGCATTTT.

The genes are TRBV6-5 and TRBJ1-5; 7 bases fit TRBD1. CDR1 is MNHEY, CDR2 SVGAGI, per germline. The ends lost 6 bases at V and 7 bases at J; junction bases unmatched: 9. There are 14 residues in the CDR3. The CDR3 coding sequence is TGTGCCAGCAGACCCGACAGGGTGAGGCAGCCCCAGCATTTT. It translates to CASRPDRVRQPQHF.

The chain carries TRBV5-6 and TRBJ1-3, with D possibly matching TRBD1 (6 bases). Per the germline V gene, CDR1 is SGHDT and CDR2 is YYEEEE. The CDR3 sequence is 15 residues long. With 3 bases removed from V and 0 bases from J, the gap between germline ends came to 10 bases. The CDR3 is CASSYDRLSGNTIYF. CDR3 DNA sequence: TGTGCCAGCAGCTATGACAGGCTCTCTGGAAACACCATATATTTT.

With respect to this clone: The sample carries other DNA sequences with the same CDR3. The chain employs TRBV28 and TRBJ1-1; D may be TRBD1 (5 bases). V lost 6 bases and J lost 2, with 10 bases in between. The germline V gene has CDR1 MDHEN and CDR2 SYDVKM. The CDR3 is 13 residues long. Here the CDR3 reads CASSLGGNTEAFF. In DNA, the CDR3 is TGTGCCAGCAGCCTGGGGGGAAACACTGAAGCTTTCTTT.

The chain recombines TRBV3-1 (or the pseudogene TRBV3-2) with TRBJ1-3; D remains ambiguous. Looked up from germline, CDR1 is LGHDT and CDR2 is YNNKEL (reference sequence). V was pared by 1 base and J by 4 bases, with 14 bases between. The CDR3 covers 16 residues. The CDR3 here is CASSQGPGSSGNTIYF. The CDR3 nucleotides read TGTGCCAGCAGCCAAGGACCGGGTTCTTCAGGAAACACCATATATTTT.

This chain connects TRBV28 to TRBJ1-2; 8 bases line up with TRBD1. CDR1 is MDHEN and CDR2 is SYDVKM in the germline V gene. V gave up 5 bases and J gave up 3 bases; unmatched junction bases: 8. The CDR3 consists of 15 residues. The CDR3 region has the DNA TGTGCCAGCAGTCCTCCCGGACAGGGCCACTATGGCTACACCTTC. Translation gives CASSPPGQGHYGYTF.

CDR3 in amino acids: CASSEGGWNSPLHF. The CDR3 region has the DNA TGTGCCAGCAGTGAAGGAGGGTGGAATTCACCCCTCCACTTT. This chain links TRBV6-1 with TRBJ1-6; D remains unclear. The germline V gene has CDR1 MNHNS and CDR2 SASEGT. V was pared by 1 base and J by 7 bases, with 8 bases between. The CDR3 sequence is 14 residues long.

This sequence joins TRBV4-2 and TRBJ2-5; 7 bases align to TRBD2. Losses at the gene ends were 4 bases for V and 9 bases for J; bases not matched to a gene: 17. The CDR3 sequence is 16 residues long. Germline V lookup: CDR1 LGHNA, CDR2 YNFKEQ. In DNA form, the CDR3 reads TGTGCCAGCAGCCCCACAAGCGGGGAACTCGGTTGGGCCCAGTACTTC. Translated, it gives CASSPTSGELGWAQYF.

The CDR3 DNA sequence: TGTGCCAGCAGTGAAAGGGGGCGCGGCACTGAAGCTTTCTTT. This encodes CASSERGRGTEAFF. This rearrangement joins TRBV6-1 to TRBJ1-1, with TRBD1 identical over 7 bases. J lost 4 bases, V lost 2 bases, and 4 bases had no gene match. Per the germline V gene, CDR1 is MNHNS and CDR2 is SASEGT. CDR3 length equals 14 residues.

The rearrangement links TRBV10-1 to TRBJ2-5, with TRBD1 matching over 7 bases. The CDR3 contains 14 residues. Unmatched junction bases numbered 8, after V lost 3 bases and J lost 7 bases. From germline, CDR1 is WNHNN and CDR2 SYGVQD (reference sequence). The CDR3 is CASSDSTGPGTQYF. As DNA, the CDR3 is TGCGCCAGCAGTGACTCGACAGGGCCGGGGACCCAGTACTTC.

The chain carries TRBV7-9 and TRBJ2-1, with D perhaps matching TRBD2 (6 bases). This CDR3 contains 16 residues. The germline CDR1 and CDR2 sequences are SEHNR and FQNEAQ (reference sequence). Deletions cut 4 bases from V and 3 bases from J, with 16 bases between. The CDR3 nucleotides are TGTGCCAGCAGCTCCAGGGCGGGAAGCTTCTACAATGAGCAGTTCTTC. The encoded protein is CASSSRAGSFYNEQFF.

This clone was observed a single time. V gene TRBV6-5 combines with J gene TRBJ2-7; D possibly corresponds to TRBD1 (6 bases). The V gene lost 9 bases and the J gene lost 0 bases, with 9 bases spanning the gap. The CDR3 spans 12 residues. Germline V lookup: CDR1 MNHEY, CDR2 SVGAGI. CDR3 in DNA: TGTGCCAGTTCGGGACACTCCTACGAGCAGTACTTC. Translated, it gives CASSGHSYEQYF.

The genes are TRBV7-2 and TRBJ2-2; D is unresolved. CDR1 and CDR2 (germline): SGHTA, FQGNSA. V was clipped by 5 bases and J by 1 base, with 11 bases between them. This CDR3 is built from 15 residues. The CDR3 DNA sequence: TGTGCCAGCAGCCTCCTCCTTAAGAACACCGGGGAGCTGTTTTTT. It is translated as CASSLLLKNTGELFF.

The chain uses TRBV6-5 and TRBJ1-5; weak D call: TRBD1 (5 bases). The CDR3 has 12 residues. With 8 bases removed from V and 7 bases from J, the gap between germline ends came to 12 bases. Per the germline V gene, CDR1 is MNHEY and CDR2 is SVGAGI. CDR3 amino acids: CASGQGGQPQHF. CDR3 in DNA: TGTGCCAGCGGTCAGGGTGGGCAGCCCCAGCATTTT.

The chain combines TRBV18 with TRBJ2-5; D might be TRBD1 (7 bases). The CDR3 sequence is 14 residues long. CDR1 and CDR2 (germline): KGHSH, LQKENI. The ends were cut back, 4 bases at V and 5 bases at J, with 14 bases in the middle. The CDR3, as DNA: TGTGCCAGCTCACGATCGGAGGGGGCCGAGACCCAGTACTTC. It is translated as CASSRSEGAETQYF.

For the CDR3, the DNA is TGTGCCAGCAGCCCCGGGGGGGCCCAATACTACGAGCAGTACTTC. Its protein is CASSPGGAQYYEQYF. The chain is built from TRBV11-3 and TRBJ2-7; 8 bases agree with TRBD2. CDR3 size: 15 residues. Germline lookup yields CDR1 SGHNT and CDR2 YENEEA. V lost 5 bases, J lost 3 bases, and 9 bases stayed unmatched.